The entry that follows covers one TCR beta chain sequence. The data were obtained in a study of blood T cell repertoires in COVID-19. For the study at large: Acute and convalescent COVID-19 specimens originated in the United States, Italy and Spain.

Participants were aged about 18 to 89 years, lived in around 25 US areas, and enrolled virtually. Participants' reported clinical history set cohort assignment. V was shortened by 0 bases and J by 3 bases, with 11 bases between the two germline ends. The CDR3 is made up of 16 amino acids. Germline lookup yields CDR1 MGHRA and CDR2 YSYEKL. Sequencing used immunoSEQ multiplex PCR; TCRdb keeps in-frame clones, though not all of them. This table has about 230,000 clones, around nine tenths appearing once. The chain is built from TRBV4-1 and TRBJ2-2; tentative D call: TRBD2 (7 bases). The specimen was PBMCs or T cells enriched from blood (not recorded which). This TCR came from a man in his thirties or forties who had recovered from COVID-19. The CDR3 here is CASSQEGRGDTGELFF. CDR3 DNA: TGCGCCAGCAGCCAAGAGGGGAGGGGGGACACCGGGGAGCTGTTTTTT.